These 29 T cell receptor beta chains originate from one sample sequenced in a study of CD8 T cells in ankylosing spondylitis. General study findings and limits: One TCR beta motif, made up of fewer than 10 highly homologous variants, appeared characteristic of ankylosing spondylitis blood.

TCRdb reanalysed the 5' RACE reads using MiXCR and keeps one entry per CDR3 protein. This table has around 490,000 distinct CDR3 sequences, over 4% appearing once. Antigen specificity for these receptors is unknown. Source material: blood, either unsorted or a sorted T cell fraction (not recorded which). These receptors originate from a male donor with ankylosing spondylitis.

The chain carries TRBV25-1 and TRBJ2-7; 7 nucleotides match TRBD2. Germline-derived CDR1 and CDR2 are MGHDK and SYGVNS. Trimming cost V 2 bases and J 4 bases; bases outside gene matches: 5. The CDR3 is made up of 14 amino acids. The CDR3 coding sequence is TGTGCCAGCAGTGAAATGGGAGGGAGGTACGAGCAGTACTTC. Amino acids: CASSEMGGRYEQYF.

The table lists this clonotype with many counts. This chain connects TRBV5-1 to TRBJ1-2; the D is unclear. The CDR3 consists of 14 residues. Trimming took 3 bases from V and 4 from J, leaving 13 bases between them. Germline CDR1 SGHRS, CDR2 YFSETQ. The CDR3 DNA reads as TGCGCCAGCAGCTCAGGCCCCGAATCCTATGGCTACACCTTC. Its translation is CASSSGPESYGYTF.

This clonotype came up many times. This chain uses TRBV5-1 with TRBJ2-7, with D possibly being TRBD1 (6 bases). This CDR3 has 13 residues. Germline V lookup: CDR1 SGHRS, CDR2 YFSETQ. V lost 4 bases and J 5 bases, leaving 13 bases between the germline ends. The CDR3 DNA is TGCGCCAGCAGCCGACCAGGGGACGACGAGCAGTACTTC. It is translated as CASSRPGDDEQYF.

At least ten counts were recorded for this clonotype. This chain links TRBV5-1 with TRBJ2-7; D assignment may be TRBD1 or TRBD2 (7 bases each). CDR3 size: 15 residues. Per the germline V gene, CDR1 is SGHRS and CDR2 is YFSETQ. The V gene lost 6 bases and the J gene lost 5 bases, with 21 bases spanning the gap. CDR3 DNA: TGCGCCAGCACCAATGGGAGGGGGCTTGACAACGAGCAGTACTTC. This gives the protein CASTNGRGLDNEQYF.

This clonotype came up many times. The J gene is TRBJ1-1, the V gene TRBV6-2 or TRBV6-3, with a possible D match to TRBD1 (6 bases). The V gene's germline CDR1 is MNHEY and CDR2 SVGEGT. This CDR3 contains 15 residues. The V end lost 6 bases, the J end lost 4 bases, and 18 bases lay between the germline ends. The CDR3 is CASRQMGGRGTEAFF. CDR3 nucleotide sequence: TGTGCCAGCAGACAAATGGGGGGCCGGGGCACTGAAGCTTTCTTT.

As to this clonotype: At one of its ends the junction is not consistent with the germline gene, which may arise from a read error. The CDR3 DNA follows: TGTGCCACCAGCAGAGATTGGATAAGCACAAATACGCAGTATTTT. Translated, it gives CATSRDWISTNTQYF. The chain uses TRBV15 and TRBJ2-3; D call uncertain. Per the germline V gene, CDR1 is LNHNV and CDR2 is YYDKDF (reference sequence). This CDR3 spans 15 amino acids.

The V call is TRBV7-2, the J call TRBJ1-2; no definite D call. Germline loops: CDR1 SGHTA, CDR2 FQGNSA. The V and J ends lost 5 bases and 3 bases respectively, with 7 bases between them. The CDR3 is made up of 12 amino acids. The CDR3 loop is CASSREDYGYTF. CDR3 coding DNA: TGTGCCAGCAGCCGAGAGGACTATGGCTACACCTTC.

This clonotype was observed many times. This chain uses TRBV20-1 with TRBJ1-5; 7 bases fit TRBD1. The germline V gene has CDR1 DFQATT and CDR2 SNEGSKA (reference sequence). Germline trimming cut 2 bases from V and 5 bases from J; bases unmatched to any gene: 6. The CDR3 is 14 residues long. CDR3 in DNA: TGCAGTGCTAGAAGGGGGCGCATCGATCAGCCCCAGCATTTT. It encodes CSARRGRIDQPQHF.

There are a few counts of this clonotype. The rearrangement links TRBV14 to TRBJ2-4, with D perhaps assigned TRBD1 or TRBD2 (5 bases each). CDR1 is SGHDN, CDR2 FVKESK, per germline. Trimming stripped 4 bases from V and 3 bases from J, with 7 bases between. The CDR3 consists of 13 residues. In DNA form, the CDR3 reads TGTGCCAGCAGCCGGGACCACAAAAACATTCAGTACTTC. This translates into CASSRDHKNIQYF.

The table lists this clonotype with a few counts. The rearrangement joins TRBV5-5 to TRBJ2-3; no clear D gene. This CDR3 has 13 residues. Germline V CDR1 and CDR2: SGHKS, YYEKEE (reference sequence). V was trimmed by 1 base and J by 3 bases, leaving 6 bases between them. The CDR3 here is CASSLHRTDTQYF. CDR3 in DNA: TGTGCCAGCAGCTTGCACAGAACAGATACGCAGTATTTT.

This clonotype was picked up many times. The rearrangement joins TRBV28 to TRBJ2-2, with 9 positions matching TRBD2. V was clipped by 3 bases and J by 7 bases; unmatched bases: 3. Germline-derived CDR1 and CDR2 are MDHEN and SYDVKM. The CDR3 contains 14 residues. CDR3 in amino acids: CASSFSSGIGELFF. In DNA form, the CDR3 reads TGTGCCAGCAGTTTCTCTAGCGGGATCGGGGAGCTGTTTTTT.

This clonotype was counted at least ten times. The chain employs TRBV20-1 and TRBJ2-1; D perhaps matches TRBD2 (6 bases). In germline, CDR1 is DFQATT, CDR2 SNEGSKA (reference sequence). CDR3 size: 13 residues. The CDR3 DNA sequence: TGCAGGGTTGCGGGGAGCTCCTACAATGAGCAGTTCTTC. It yields the protein CRVAGSSYNEQFF.

This clonotype was observed at least ten times. This rearrangement joins TRBV6-2 or TRBV6-3 to TRBJ2-7; the match to TRBD2 covers 12 bases. Germline V gene sequence: CDR1 MNHEY, CDR2 SVGEGT. This CDR3 spans 16 amino acids. V dropped 6 bases and J dropped 3; count of bases not matched to a gene: 9. The DNA for the CDR3 is TGTGCCAGCAGCTGGACTAGCGGGAATTGGGACTACGAGCAGTACTTC. This translates into CASSWTSGNWDYEQYF.

This clonotype has a count of ten or more. This chain joins TRBV20-1 and TRBJ2-3; D might be TRBD2 (5 bases). The V gene lost 2 bases and the J gene lost 1 base, with 7 bases spanning the gap. This CDR3 contains 13 residues. From germline, CDR1 is DFQATT and CDR2 SNEGSKA (reference sequence). The CDR3 spells CSARLRGTDTQYF. The CDR3, as DNA: TGCAGTGCTAGATTGCGGGGCACAGATACGCAGTATTTT.

This clonotype showed up just a few times. The chain carries TRBV3-1 and TRBJ1-6; possibly TRBD1 for D (6 bases). The ends were cut back, 0 bases at V and 9 bases at J, with 12 bases in the middle. The CDR3 contains 15 residues. CDR1 is LGHDT and CDR2 is YNNKEL in the germline V gene (reference sequence). The CDR3 DNA reads as TGTGCCAGCAGCCAAGACAGGGGATATGGTTCACCCCTCCACTTT. This gives the protein CASSQDRGYGSPLHF.

The chain recombines TRBV12-3 or TRBV12-4 with TRBJ2-5; TRBD1 agrees at 7 bases. CDR3 length equals 15 residues. V dropped 4 bases and J dropped 2; count of bases not matched to a gene: 7. This CDR3 is CASSYTGARQETQYF. CDR3 nucleotides: TGTGCCAGCAGTTATACAGGGGCCCGACAAGAGACCCAGTACTTC.

The genes are TRBV5-1 and TRBJ2-5, with D unresolved. Trimming stripped 0 bases from V and 5 bases from J, with 11 bases between. Per germline, CDR1 SGHRS and CDR2 YFSETQ. The CDR3 extends over 14 amino acids. The DNA for the CDR3 is TGCGCCAGCAGCTTGGCTGACCCTGCCGAGACCCAGTACTTC. Residues: CASSLADPAETQYF. The full variable domain, rest sourced from reference TRBV5-1 and TRBJ2-5, is KAGVTQTPRYLIKTRGQQVTLSCSPISGHRSVSWYQQTPGQGLQFLFEYFSETQRNKGNFPGRFSGRQFSNSRSEMNVSTLELGDSALYLCASSLADPAETQYFGPGTRLLVL.

The chain recombines TRBV4-3 with TRBJ2-7; TRBD1 might be the D (6 bases). V lost 1 base and J lost 4, with 14 bases in between. This CDR3 spans 15 amino acids. Germline lookup yields CDR1 LGHNA and CDR2 YSLEER. For the CDR3, the DNA is TGCGCCAGCAGCCAAGTCCAGGGGTCTATTTACGAGCAGTACTTC. Encoded protein: CASSQVQGSIYEQYF.

This clonotype was recorded many times. The chain combines TRBV7-3 with TRBJ2-1; D unresolved. Germline V CDR1 and CDR2: SGHTA, FQGTGA. The CDR3 is 14 residues long. Trimming left V 5 bases short and J 6 bases short, with 14 bases between. The CDR3 protein is CASSLQTVPNEQFF. CDR3 DNA sequence: TGTGCCAGCAGCCTCCAAACAGTCCCCAATGAGCAGTTCTTC.

This clonotype was detected ten times or more. The genes are TRBV29-1 and TRBJ1-1; 8 bases fit TRBD1. This CDR3 has 14 residues. Germline CDR1 is SQVTM and CDR2 is ANQGSEA. After removal of 6 bases from V and 5 bases from J, the junction contained 11 bases not matched to a gene. The chain's CDR3 is CSVRLVQGDTEAFF. CDR3 in DNA: TGCAGCGTACGGTTGGTACAGGGGGATACTGAAGCTTTCTTT.

This clonotype was observed a few times. The chain uses TRBV2 and TRBJ2-7; TRBD1 aligns across 7 bases. The trim removed 4 bases at V and 5 bases at J, leaving 8 bases unmatched. CDR3 length: 14 amino acids. Looked up from germline, CDR1 is SNHLY and CDR2 is FYNNEI. DNA for the CDR3: TGTGCCAGCAGTGTTCGTGACAGGGCAAACGAGCAGTACTTC. Residues: CASSVRDRANEQYF.

The CDR3 bases are TGCAGTGCTACTAGGCTCGGGACTGGGACCTACGAGCAGTACTTC. This gives the protein CSATRLGTGTYEQYF. The chain uses TRBV20-1 and TRBJ2-7, with a possible D match to TRBD2 (6 bases). The CDR3 covers 15 residues. CDR1 is DFQATT and CDR2 is SNEGSKA in the germline V gene (reference sequence). Trimming removed 4 bases from V and 2 bases from J, with 18 bases in between.

This clonotype was recorded many times. J is TRBJ1-2 and V is TRBV4-2; tentatively, D is TRBD1 (6 bases). The CDR3 contains 16 residues. The germline CDR1 and CDR2 sequences are LGHNA and YNFKEQ. Trimming took off 8 bases at V and 2 bases at J, with 21 bases between the two ends. The CDR3 here is CASSHTGQTQNYGYTF. The DNA of the CDR3 is TGTGCCAGCTCCCACACCGGACAGACGCAAAACTATGGCTACACCTTC.

This clonotype was seen many times. The rearrangement links TRBV5-1 to TRBJ2-7; unclear D gene. This CDR3 comprises 16 residues. Germline V CDR1 and CDR2: SGHRS, YFSETQ. Trimming left V 0 bases short and J 1 base short, with 14 bases between. CDR3 loop: CASSLGGSPISYEQYF. CDR3 nucleotides: TGCGCCAGCAGCTTGGGTGGCAGTCCCATTTCCTACGAGCAGTACTTC. The full variable domain, with the rest looked up from reference TRBV5-1 and TRBJ2-7, is KAGVTQTPRYLIKTRGQQVTLSCSPISGHRSVSWYQQTPGQGLQFLFEYFSETQRNKGNFPGRFSGRQFSNSRSEMNVSTLELGDSALYLCASSLGGSPISYEQYFGPGTRLTVT.

The chain joins TRBV12-3 or TRBV12-4 to TRBJ2-7, with D possibly called TRBD1 or TRBD2 (5 bases each). This CDR3 spans 15 amino acids. The germline V and J ends were trimmed by 6 bases and 4 bases, with 19 bases remaining between them. In nucleotides, the CDR3 is TGTGCCAGCAGCCGGGGACGGAGGTTAACGTACGAGCAGTACTTC. This gives the protein CASSRGRRLTYEQYF.

This clonotype was counted at least ten times. DNA of the CDR3: TGTGCCAGCAGCTCCTTCGGACAGGGCGGGGGAAGGTATACGCAGTATTTT. The encoded protein is CASSSFGQGGGRYTQYF. The genes are TRBV7-9 and TRBJ2-3, with D possibly matching TRBD1 (8 bases). Germline V gene lookup returns CDR1 SEHNR and CDR2 FQNEAQ (reference sequence). Trimming cost V 4 bases and J 7 bases, with 24 bases left between them. The CDR3 consists of 17 residues.

This clonotype has at least ten counts. In DNA, the CDR3 is TGTGCCAGCAGCTTAATCTGGAGCTCCTACAATGAGCAGTTCTTC. This encodes CASSLIWSSYNEQFF. V and J are TRBV7-2 and TRBJ2-1, with unresolved D. CDR1 is SGHTA, CDR2 FQGNSA, per germline. This CDR3 is 15 amino acids long. Trimming shortened V by 2 bases and J by 0 bases, and 8 bases separated the two germline ends.

The CDR3 sequence is CASSPSGGAWANEQFF. The CDR3 nucleotides read TGTGCCAGCAGCCCTAGCGGGGGGGCATGGGCCAATGAGCAGTTCTTC. The chain employs TRBV28 and TRBJ2-1; TRBD2 agrees at 12 bases. Germline loops: CDR1 MDHEN, CDR2 SYDVKM. CDR3 length: 16 amino acids. With 6 bases clipped from V and 6 bases from J, the junction kept 9 bases outside the gene matches.

This clonotype has ten or more counts. The chain combines TRBV5-1 with TRBJ2-5; 7 nucleotides agree with TRBD2. This CDR3 contains 16 residues. Germline trimming cut 0 bases from V and 2 bases from J; bases unmatched to any gene: 7. The germline V gene has CDR1 SGHRS and CDR2 YFSETQ. The CDR3 region is CASSLAPAGPQETQYF. Written as DNA, the CDR3 is TGCGCCAGCAGCTTGGCCCCAGCGGGGCCTCAAGAGACCCAGTACTTC.